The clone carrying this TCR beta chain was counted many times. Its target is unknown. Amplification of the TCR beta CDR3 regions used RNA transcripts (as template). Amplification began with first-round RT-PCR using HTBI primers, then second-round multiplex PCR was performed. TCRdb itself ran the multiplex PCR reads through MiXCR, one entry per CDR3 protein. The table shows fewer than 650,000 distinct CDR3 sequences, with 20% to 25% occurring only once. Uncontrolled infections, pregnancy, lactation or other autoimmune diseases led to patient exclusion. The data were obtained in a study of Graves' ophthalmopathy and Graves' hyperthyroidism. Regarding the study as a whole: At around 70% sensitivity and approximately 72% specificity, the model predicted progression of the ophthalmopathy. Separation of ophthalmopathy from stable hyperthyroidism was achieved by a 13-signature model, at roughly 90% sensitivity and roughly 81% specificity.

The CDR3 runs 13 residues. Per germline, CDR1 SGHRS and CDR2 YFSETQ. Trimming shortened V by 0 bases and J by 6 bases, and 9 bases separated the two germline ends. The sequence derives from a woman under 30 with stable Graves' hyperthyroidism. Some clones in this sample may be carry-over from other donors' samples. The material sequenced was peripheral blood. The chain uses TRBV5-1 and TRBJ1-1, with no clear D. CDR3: CASSLDFSSEAFF. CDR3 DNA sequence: TGCGCCAGCAGCTTGGATTTCTCGTCTGAAGCTTTCTTT. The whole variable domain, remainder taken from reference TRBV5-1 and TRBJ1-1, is KAGVTQTPRYLIKTRGQQVTLSCSPISGHRSVSWYQQTPGQGLQFLFEYFSETQRNKGNFPGRFSGRQFSNSRSEMNVSTLELGDSALYLCASSLDFSSEAFFGQGTRLTVV.